What follows are 15 T cell receptor beta chains derived from one specimen sequenced in a study of cytomegalovirus exposure and HLA in healthy donors. The PCR made use of 60 Vbeta and 13 Jbeta primers. Clones were sequenced by immunoSEQ multiplex PCR, and TCRdb holds only the in-frame ones, with some missing. There are 120,000 or so clones in the sample; 80% occur only once, and more than 2.5% lies in the top ten. Sequences were obtained from PBMCs. These receptor sequences come from a male donor in good health and CMV-seronegative.

This clone was observed a few times. V usage is TRBV6-6 and J usage is TRBJ2-7, with 7 bases aligning to TRBD2. This CDR3 contains 14 residues. Germline lookup yields CDR1 MNHNY and CDR2 SVGAGI (reference sequence). V gave up 0 bases and J gave up 2 bases; unmatched junction bases: 1. This CDR3 is CASSYSGLAYEQYF. CDR3 coding DNA: TGTGCCAGCAGTTACTCAGGACTAGCCTACGAGCAGTACTTC.

The gene calls are TRBV5-6 and TRBJ2-7; TRBD1 matches at 10 bases. The CDR3 consists of 15 residues. J gave up 6 bases and V 3 bases, and 9 bases lay outside the gene matches. Germline-derived CDR1 and CDR2 are SGHDT and YYEEEE. CDR3: CASSYFRDRGSEQYF. CDR3 DNA sequence: TGTGCCAGCAGCTACTTCCGGGACAGGGGCAGCGAGCAGTACTTC.

This sequence joins TRBV25-1 and TRBJ2-1; TRBD2 matches 12 bases. The trim removed 6 bases at V and 2 bases at J, leaving 5 bases unmatched. The CDR3 is made up of 16 amino acids. The germline V gene has CDR1 MGHDK and CDR2 SYGVNS. The CDR3 region has the DNA TGTGCCAGCAGCGAAACTAGCGGGAGGACCTACAATGAGCAGTTCTTC. Translating gives CASSETSGRTYNEQFF.

This rearrangement joins TRBV15 to TRBJ2-6; TRBD1 is a possible D gene (6 bases). CDR3 length equals 17 residues. The V end lost 5 bases, the J end lost 0 bases, and 14 bases lay between the germline ends. Per germline, CDR1 LNHNV and CDR2 YYDKDF (reference sequence). This CDR3 reads CATSGTRGDSGANVLTF. The DNA of the CDR3 is TGTGCCACCAGCGGTACCAGGGGAGACTCTGGGGCCAACGTCCTGACTTTC.

The chain carries TRBV30 and TRBJ2-1; 14 bases align to TRBD2. From germline, CDR1 is GTSNPN and CDR2 SVGIG (reference sequence). The trim removed 2 bases at V and 8 bases at J, leaving 5 bases unmatched. The CDR3 spans 15 residues. CDR3 loop: CAWSPGTSGGYEQFF. The CDR3 DNA sequence: TGTGCCTGGAGTCCCGGGACTAGCGGGGGCTATGAGCAGTTCTTC.

The V and J genes are TRBV10-1 and TRBJ1-1; D gene ambiguous. The CDR3 totals 13 residues. The V gene's germline CDR1 is WNHNN and CDR2 SYGVQD (reference sequence). V lost 5 bases, J lost 4 bases, and 11 bases lay in between. CDR3 amino acids: CASSRTERTEAFF. The CDR3 nucleotides read TGCGCCAGCAGTCGAACCGAGCGCACTGAAGCTTTCTTT.

V and J are TRBV2 and TRBJ2-5; possibly TRBD1 for D (6 bases). Germline-derived CDR1 and CDR2 are SNHLY and FYNNEI. Trimming pared 9 bases from V and 2 bases from J, leaving 19 bases between. CDR3 length: 15 amino acids. In nucleotides, the CDR3 is TGTGCCAGTAAATCCGGGACATCGAAGCAAGAGACCCAGTACTTC. It translates to CASKSGTSKQETQYF.

This chain connects TRBV18 to TRBJ1-1; 12 positions match TRBD1. This CDR3 contains 15 residues. The V segment lost 6 bases and the J segment 6 bases; nucleotides outside the gene matches: 8. CDR1 and CDR2 (germline): KGHSH, LQKENI. The CDR3 nucleotides are TGTGCCAGCTCGCGGGACAGGGGGCGCGAATCTGAAGCTTTCTTT. Protein product: CASSRDRGRESEAFF.

The chain has TRBV6-1 and TRBJ2-3; TRBD2 matches 9 bases. Trimming took 2 bases from V and 3 from J; bases not matched to a gene: 3. This CDR3 has 15 residues. CDR1 and CDR2 from the germline V gene are MNHNS and SASEGT. In DNA form, the CDR3 reads TGTGCCAGCAGTGAAATCGGACTAGCGACAGATACGCAGTATTTT. Amino acids: CASSEIGLATDTQYF.

This clone was seen once. The V and J genes are TRBV7-8 and TRBJ2-1; 7 positions agree with TRBD2. Germline CDR1 is SGHVS and CDR2 is FQNEAQ. The CDR3 consists of 13 residues. J was trimmed by 10 bases and V by 5 bases; bases with no gene match: 8. This CDR3 reads CASSPRDYGEQFF. The DNA for the CDR3 is TGTGCCAGCAGCCCCCGGGACTACGGGGAGCAGTTCTTC.

This clone was seen a handful of times. V usage is TRBV27 and J usage is TRBJ2-1, with 9 bases aligning to TRBD2. Germline V gene data show CDR1 as MNHEY and CDR2 as SMNVEV (reference sequence). Germline trimming cut 3 bases from V and 6 bases from J; bases unmatched to any gene: 6. This CDR3 has 15 amino acids. CDR3 bases: TGTGCCAGCAGTTTCGTTAGCGGGGGACCCAATGAGCAGTTCTTC. This codes for CASSFVSGGPNEQFF.

The chain recombines TRBV15 with TRBJ2-6; D unresolved. V lost 2 bases and J 0 bases, leaving 8 bases between the germline ends. The CDR3 is 16 amino acids. The V gene's germline CDR1 is LNHNV and CDR2 YYDKDF (reference sequence). This chain's CDR3 is CATSRPLGSGANVLTF. CDR3 nucleotides: TGTGCCACCAGCAGACCTCTCGGCTCTGGGGCCAACGTCCTGACTTTC. The full variable domain, its missing parts supplied by reference TRBV15 and TRBJ2-6, is DAMVIQNPRYQVTQFGKPVTLSCSQTLNHNVMYWYQQKSSQAPKLLFHYYDKDFNNEADTPDNFQSRRPNTSFCFLDIRSPGLGDTAMYLCATSRPLGSGANVLTFGAGSRLTVL.

The gene calls are TRBV4-3 and TRBJ2-1; a possible D gene is TRBD1 (6 bases). V was pared by 3 bases and J by 11 bases, with 14 bases between. The CDR3 totals 13 residues. Per germline, CDR1 LGHNA and CDR2 YSLEER. CDR3: CASSQGAWGKQFF. The CDR3 coding sequence is TGCGCCAGCAGCCAGGGGGCGTGGGGTAAGCAGTTCTTC.

J is TRBJ2-6 and V is TRBV6-5; the D is unclear. V lost 0 bases to trimming and J lost 0 bases, with 6 bases between them. The germline CDR1 and CDR2 sequences are MNHEY and SVGAGI. There are 16 residues in the CDR3. The CDR3 nucleotides are TGTGCCAGCAGTTACTCGAGGCACTCTGGGGCCAACGTCCTGACTTTC. It specifies CASSYSRHSGANVLTF.

The CDR3 nucleotides read TGTGCCAGCAGCCTTCCCGCGAACACCGGGGAGCTGTTTTTT. This encodes CASSLPANTGELFF. The V gene is TRBV9, the J gene TRBJ2-2; D remains ambiguous. Trimming stripped 4 bases from V and 0 bases from J, with 7 bases between. Per the germline V gene, CDR1 is SGDLS and CDR2 is YYNGEE. The CDR3 is 14 amino acids.